The T cell receptor (beta chain) described here comes from a study of glioma-infiltrating T cells after dendritic cell vaccination. Turning to the study itself: Autologous tumor lysate was loaded overnight onto monocyte-derived dendritic cells grown less than 8 days with IL-4 and GM-CSF.

The CDR3 runs 14 residues. V shed 4 bases, J shed 0 bases, and the junction held 6 bases outside the gene matches. In germline, CDR1 is SQVTM, CDR2 ANQGSEA. The primer mix had 60 V beta and 13 J beta primers. Measured with immunoSEQ multiplex PCR; TCRdb has only the in-frame clones, and not every one. The table shows about 92,000 clones, with 65% to 90% occurring only once. None of the glioblastoma patients had an isocitrate dehydrogenase mutation. PBMC were collected before vaccination, two weeks after the third vaccination, and at progression. Sequenced material: blood, taken before dendritic cell vaccination. The J gene is TRBJ2-7, the V gene TRBV29-1; 7 bases map to TRBD2. This receptor was taken from a human donor with glioblastoma. CDR3 sequence: CSVGGGTYSYEQYF. CDR3 DNA sequence: TGCAGCGTTGGGGGGGGGACGTACTCCTACGAGCAGTACTTC.